The 21 T cell receptor beta chains presented below share a single source sample, sequenced in a study of shared clonotypes between healthy human individuals. The repertoire was sequenced with immunoSEQ multiplex PCR; TCRdb's copy has only in-frame clones and lacks some. The sample yields about 990,000 clones, about four fifths seen once. Sequenced material: memory CD4+ T cells from PBMCs. Described subset: CD45RA-negative fraction. These receptors came from a young man in good health. Some clones in this sample may be carry-over from other donors' samples.

The chain uses TRBV10-3 and TRBJ2-7; possibly TRBD2 for D (5 bases). V was trimmed by 10 bases and J by 5 bases, leaving 18 bases between them. Per the germline V gene, CDR1 is ENHRY and CDR2 is SYGVKD. The CDR3 sequence is 13 residues long. CDR3 sequence reads: CATTDYPGHEQYF. Written as DNA, the CDR3 is TGTGCCACCACTGACTACCCGGGCCACGAGCAGTACTTC.

DNA of the CDR3: TGTGCGGGGGCCCGAAGATCTATGAACACTGAAGCTTTCTTT. Residues: CAGARRSMNTEAFF. This chain uses TRBV28 with TRBJ1-1, with TRBD1 as a possible D gene (6 bases). CDR3 length equals 14 residues. Germline-derived CDR1 and CDR2 are MDHEN and SYDVKM.

This chain links TRBV28 with TRBJ2-7; D remains unclear. The CDR3 covers 14 residues. V was pared by 5 bases and J by 2 bases, with 13 bases between. CDR1 and CDR2 from the germline V gene are MDHEN and SYDVKM. CDR3 DNA: TGTGCCAGCAGTGTAGGCATAGCTCCCTACGAGCAGTACTTC. It translates to CASSVGIAPYEQYF.

The CDR3 loop is CASSQTISNQPQHF. CDR3 sequence (DNA): TGCGCCAGCAGTCAAACGATTAGCAATCAGCCCCAGCATTTT. J is TRBJ1-5 and V is TRBV23-1; D gene unclear. TRBV23-1 is an open reading frame whose function is uncertain. The V end was cut by 2 bases, the J end by 0 bases, with 5 bases between. The CDR3 is 14 residues long.

This chain links TRBV7-9 with TRBJ1-2; D unclear. The V end lost 6 bases, the J end lost 4 bases, and 12 bases lay between the germline ends. The CDR3 spans 13 residues. The germline CDR1 and CDR2 sequences are SEHNR and FQNEAQ (reference sequence). The CDR3 sequence: CASSRDTIYGYTF. CDR3 DNA: TGTGCCAGCAGTCGTGACACGATCTATGGCTACACCTTC.

This rearrangement joins TRBV29-1 to TRBJ1-1, with 10 bases lining up with TRBD1. Germline V CDR1 and CDR2: SQVTM, ANQGSEA. The CDR3 extends over 13 amino acids. The V segment lost 7 bases and the J segment 5 bases; nucleotides outside the gene matches: 7. The CDR3 region is CSGLDRGLTEAFF. CDR3 DNA: TGCAGCGGACTAGACAGGGGGCTTACTGAAGCTTTCTTT.

V is TRBV5-5 and J is TRBJ2-1; D tentatively fits TRBD1 or TRBD2 (5 bases each). Germline V gene data show CDR1 as SGHKS and CDR2 as YYEKEE (reference sequence). CDR3 size: 16 residues. Trimming removed 2 bases from V and 5 bases from J, with 17 bases in between. CDR3 coding DNA: TGTGCCAGCAGCTTAGGGACCTCTCAGGGACACAATGAGCAGTTCTTC. Encoded protein: CASSLGTSQGHNEQFF.

This chain's CDR3 is CSARWGTHEQYF. Here the CDR3 DNA reads TGCAGCGCTCGCTGGGGGACGCACGAGCAGTACTTC. The chain recombines TRBV29-1 with TRBJ2-7; D may be TRBD1 or TRBD2 (5 bases each). The CDR3 is 12 residues long. Per germline, CDR1 SQVTM and CDR2 ANQGSEA. The V end was cut by 7 bases, the J end by 5 bases, with 15 bases between.

This clone has just one count. Other nucleotide sequences from this sample produce the same CDR3. The rearrangement links TRBV5-1 to TRBJ2-7; TRBD1 matches at 8 bases. CDR1 and CDR2 from the germline V gene are SGHRS and YFSETQ. The CDR3 covers 15 residues. The V segment lost 4 bases and the J segment 1 base; nucleotides outside the gene matches: 7. The chain's CDR3 is CASSPGTGPSYEQYF. CDR3 DNA: TGCGCCAGCAGCCCCGGGACAGGACCATCCTACGAGCAGTACTTC.

This clone was seen a single time. The rearrangement uses TRBV5-1 and TRBJ2-5; no clear D gene. This CDR3 is 12 amino acids long. Germline CDR1 and CDR2: SGHRS and YFSETQ. Trimming left V 4 bases short and J 5 bases short, with 9 bases between. CDR3 amino acids: CASSERWETQYF. In DNA form, the CDR3 reads TGCGCCAGCAGCGAACGGTGGGAGACCCAGTACTTC.

The chain carries TRBV6-1 and TRBJ2-5, with 9 nucleotides matching TRBD1. Trimming at V came to 7 bases and at J to 4 bases, leaving 7 bases not matched to a gene. CDR3 length: 14 amino acids. In germline, CDR1 is MNHNS, CDR2 SASEGT. CDR3 loop: CASTTGGEGETQYF. CDR3 in DNA: TGTGCCAGCACCACAGGGGGCGAAGGAGAGACCCAGTACTTC.

The chain couples TRBV29-1 to TRBJ2-1; D unresolved. V lost 7 bases and J 5 bases, leaving 18 bases between the germline ends. This CDR3 region has 14 residues. The germline V gene has CDR1 SQVTM and CDR2 ANQGSEA. The CDR3 loop reads CSAWGTAGNNEQFF. CDR3 DNA: TGCAGCGCCTGGGGTACCGCCGGTAACAATGAGCAGTTCTTC.

The chain couples TRBV28 to TRBJ2-7; 7 positions agree with TRBD1. CDR3 length equals 13 residues. In germline, CDR1 is MDHEN, CDR2 SYDVKM. With V trimmed by 4 bases and J by 10 bases, 10 bases remained unmatched. For the CDR3, the DNA is TGTGCCAGCAGTTCCGGGACAGTACGTTATCAGTACTTC. Protein sequence: CASSSGTVRYQYF. The full variable domain, its missing parts supplied by reference TRBV28 and TRBJ2-7, is DVKVTQSSRYLVKRTGEKVFLECVQDMDHENMFWYRQDPGLGLRLIYFSYDVKMKEKGDIPEGYSVSREKKERFSLILESASTNQTSMYLCASSSGTVRYQYFGPGTRLTVT.

The gene calls are TRBV5-1 and TRBJ2-3; TRBD2 aligns across 7 bases. Trimming cost V 4 bases and J 3 bases; bases outside gene matches: 11. The germline V gene has CDR1 SGHRS and CDR2 YFSETQ. CDR3 length: 16 amino acids. CDR3 coding DNA: TGCGCCAGCAGCAACCGACTAGCAGCAGGGACAGATACGCAGTATTTT. Its protein is CASSNRLAAGTDTQYF.

The CDR3 is CASSLSMAGGVYEQYF. The CDR3 region has the DNA TGTGCCAGCAGTTTATCGATGGCAGGGGGGGTCTACGAGCAGTACTTC. The V gene is TRBV27, the J gene TRBJ2-7, with D possibly being TRBD1 or TRBD2 (7 bases each). Germline assignment: CDR1 MNHEY and CDR2 SMNVEV (reference sequence). This CDR3 comprises 16 residues. Trimming cost V 0 bases and J 3 bases, with 15 bases left between them.

This chain uses TRBV6-6 with TRBJ1-1, with TRBD1 matching 7 bases. CDR3 length equals 13 residues. CDR1 and CDR2 (germline): MNHNY, SVGAGI (reference sequence). Trimming cost V 7 bases and J 3 bases; bases outside gene matches: 5. The CDR3 DNA follows: TGTGCCAGCAAAAGGGGGCTGGACACTGAAGCTTTCTTT. As protein: CASKRGLDTEAFF.

This chain uses TRBV5-1 with TRBJ2-7; D is perhaps TRBD1 or TRBD2 (6 bases each). The ends were cut back, 1 base at V and 7 bases at J, with 12 bases in the middle. This CDR3 is 13 amino acids long. In germline, CDR1 is SGHRS, CDR2 YFSETQ. CDR3 sequence: CASSLHGGGEQYF. The CDR3 DNA reads as TGCGCCAGCAGCTTGCACGGGGGCGGAGAGCAGTACTTC.

This clone was seen only once. J is TRBJ2-1 and V is TRBV5-3; D call uncertain. TRBV5-3 qualifies as an ORF whose function is uncertain. This CDR3 is built from 13 residues. V gave up 9 bases and J gave up 4 bases, with 14 bases separating them. The CDR3 protein is CATPLHPYNEQFF. The CDR3 bases are TGTGCCACCCCACTCCATCCTTACAATGAGCAGTTCTTC.

J is TRBJ1-2 and V is TRBV5-1; no clear D. The CDR3 covers 13 residues. V was clipped by 0 bases and J by 7 bases, with 10 bases between them. The germline V gene encodes CDR1 SGHRS and CDR2 YFSETQ. In nucleotides, the CDR3 is TGCGCCAGCAGCTTGGATTCCTCGGGTGGCTACACCTTC. Translation: CASSLDSSGGYTF. Looking up the rest from reference TRBV5-1 and TRBJ1-2 gives the full variable domain: KAGVTQTPRYLIKTRGQQVTLSCSPISGHRSVSWYQQTPGQGLQFLFEYFSETQRNKGNFPGRFSGRQFSNSRSEMNVSTLELGDSALYLCASSLDSSGGYTFGSGTRLTVV.

The chain carries TRBV5-1 and TRBJ2-1; no reliable D call. The V gene lost 6 bases and the J gene lost 10 bases, with 11 bases spanning the gap. The CDR3 has 11 residues. Germline V gene lookup returns CDR1 SGHRS and CDR2 YFSETQ. The CDR3: CASMSMGEQFF. CDR3 coding DNA: TGCGCCAGCATGTCAATGGGCGAGCAGTTCTTC. The full variable domain, in which reference TRBV5-1 and TRBJ2-1 provide the parts outside the CDR3, is KAGVTQTPRYLIKTRGQQVTLSCSPISGHRSVSWYQQTPGQGLQFLFEYFSETQRNKGNFPGRFSGRQFSNSRSEMNVSTLELGDSALYLCASMSMGEQFFGPGTRLTVL.

V usage is TRBV7-9 and J usage is TRBJ1-2, with D possibly TRBD1 on 5 matching bases. The V end was cut by 1 base, the J end by 4 bases, with 7 bases between. Germline V gives CDR1 SEHNR, CDR2 FQNEAQ (reference sequence). This CDR3 has 13 residues. The CDR3 protein is CASSLVGAYGYTF. DNA of the CDR3: TGTGCCAGCAGCTTAGTAGGGGCCTATGGCTACACCTTC.